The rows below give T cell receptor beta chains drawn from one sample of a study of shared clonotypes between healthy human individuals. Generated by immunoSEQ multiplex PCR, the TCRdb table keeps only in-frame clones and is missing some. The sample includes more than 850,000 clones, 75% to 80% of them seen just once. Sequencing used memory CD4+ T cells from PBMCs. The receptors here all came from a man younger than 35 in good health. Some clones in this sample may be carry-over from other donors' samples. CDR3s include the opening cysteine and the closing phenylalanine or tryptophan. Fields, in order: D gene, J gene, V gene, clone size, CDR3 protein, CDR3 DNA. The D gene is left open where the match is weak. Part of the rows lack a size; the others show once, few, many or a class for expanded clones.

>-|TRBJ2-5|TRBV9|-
CASSVAPTSQETQYF
TGTGCCAGCAGCGTAGCTCCCACTAGCCAAGAGACCCAGTACTTC
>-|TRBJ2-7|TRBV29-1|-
CSVASGDEQYF
TGCAGCGTTGCGTCCGGGGACGAGCAGTACTTC
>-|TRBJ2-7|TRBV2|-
CASSEPGKYF
TGTGCCAGCAGTGAACCCGGGAAGTACTTC
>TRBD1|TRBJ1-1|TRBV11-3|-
CASSLRDRGLNTEAFF
TGTGCCAGCAGCTTACGGGACAGGGGGTTGAACACTGAAGCTTTCTTT
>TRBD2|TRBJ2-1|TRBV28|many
CASSPGTSGAYNEQFF
TGTGCCAGCAGCCCCGGGACTAGCGGGGCTTACAATGAGCAGTTCTTC
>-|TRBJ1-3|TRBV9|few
CASSVVGATGNTIYF
TGTGCCAGCAGCGTAGTGGGGGCTACTGGAAACACCATATATTTT
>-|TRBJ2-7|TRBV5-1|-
CASSLGEGLAKEQYF
TGCGCCAGCAGCCTGGGAGAGGGTCTAGCGAAAGAGCAGTACTTC
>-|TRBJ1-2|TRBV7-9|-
CASRRDPGLWDYGYTF
TGTGCCAGCAGACGAGATCCGGGCCTGTGGGACTATGGCTACACCTTC
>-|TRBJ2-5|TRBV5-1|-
CASSLSAGQETQYF
TGCGCCAGCAGCTTGTCAGCGGGCCAAGAGACCCAGTACTTC
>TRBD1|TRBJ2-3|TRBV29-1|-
CSVPGTGGAGTQYF
TGCAGCGTTCCCGGGACAGGGGGCGCAGGAACGCAGTATTTT
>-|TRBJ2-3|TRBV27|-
CASSLSEDTQYF
TGTGCCAGCAGTTTATCTGAGGATACGCAGTATTTT
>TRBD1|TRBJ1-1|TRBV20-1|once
CSALRDSPGFF
TGCAGTGCCCTTCGGGACAGTCCCGGCTTCTTT
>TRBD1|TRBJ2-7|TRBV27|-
CASSPNRDSSYEQYF
TGTGCCAGCAGTCCAAACCGGGACAGCTCCTACGAGCAGTACTTC
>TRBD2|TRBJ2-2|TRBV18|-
CASSPRKREGTTGELFF
TGTGCCAGCTCACCGCGGAAGCGGGAGGGCACCACCGGGGAGCTGTTTTTT
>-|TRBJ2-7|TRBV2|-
CASSTMARLVAYEQYF
TGTGCCAGCAGCACAATGGCCCGACTAGTAGCCTACGAGCAGTACTTC
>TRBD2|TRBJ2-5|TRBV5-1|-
CASSLALAGEETQYF
TGCGCCAGCAGCTTGGCGTTAGCGGGAGAGGAGACCCAGTACTTC
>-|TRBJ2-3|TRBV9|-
CASSVGPTSTDTQYF
TGTGCCAGCAGCGTGGGACCAACTAGCACAGATACGCAGTATTTT
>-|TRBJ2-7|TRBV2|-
CASGFAGVPYEQYF
TGTGCCAGCGGTTTCGCCGGGGTCCCCTACGAGCAGTACTTC
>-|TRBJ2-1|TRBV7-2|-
CASSLNKGQPFF
TGTGCCAGCAGCTTAAACAAGGGGCAGCCGTTCTTC
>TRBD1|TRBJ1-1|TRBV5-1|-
CASSTYRGASTEAFF
TGCGCCAGCAGCACCTACAGGGGTGCCAGCACTGAAGCTTTCTTT
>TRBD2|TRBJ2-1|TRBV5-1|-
CASSGLAGAPNEQFF
TGCGCCAGCAGCGGACTAGCGGGGGCCCCCAATGAGCAGTTCTTC
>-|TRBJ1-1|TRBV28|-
CASSLWGGWSTEAFF
TGTGCCAGCAGTTTATGGGGGGGCTGGAGCACTGAAGCTTTCTTT
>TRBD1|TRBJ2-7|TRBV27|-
CASSAGTGGRYEQYF
TGTGCCAGCAGTGCCGGGACAGGGGGCCGCTACGAGCAGTACTTC
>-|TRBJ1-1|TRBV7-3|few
CASSLAGMAGAFF
TGTGCCAGCAGCTTAGCGGGGATGGCGGGCGCTTTCTTT
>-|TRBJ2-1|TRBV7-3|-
CASSLSGGAQNEQFF
TGTGCCAGCAGCTTAAGTGGGGGGGCACAAAATGAGCAGTTCTTC
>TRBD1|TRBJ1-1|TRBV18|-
CASSPTGTGGTEAFF
TGTGCCAGCTCACCAACCGGGACAGGGGGCACTGAAGCTTTCTTT
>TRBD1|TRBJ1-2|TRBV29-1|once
CSVERQGADGYTF
TGCAGCGTTGAACGACAGGGGGCGGATGGCTACACCTTC
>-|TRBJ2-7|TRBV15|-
CATSRGVMGDWSYEQYF
TGTGCCACCAGCAGAGGGGTAATGGGGGATTGGTCATACGAGCAGTACTTC
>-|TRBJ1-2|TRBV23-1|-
CASSPPKGQPQPPNYGYTF
TGCGCCAGCAGTCCACCGAAAGGACAGCCTCAACCCCCTAACTATGGCTACACCTTC
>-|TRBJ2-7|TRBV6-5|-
CASDQPGESHYEQYF
TGTGCCAGCGACCAGCCAGGGGAGAGTCACTACGAGCAGTACTTC
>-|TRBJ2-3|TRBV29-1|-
CSARDTASYGNADTQYF
TGCAGCGCCCGGGACACAGCCTCGTACGGAAATGCAGATACGCAGTATTTT
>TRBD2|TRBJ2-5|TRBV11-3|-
CASSFGGSEETQYF
TGTGCCAGCAGCTTTGGCGGGAGTGAAGAGACCCAGTACTTC
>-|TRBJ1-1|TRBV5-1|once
CASRESGSEAFF
TGCGCCAGCAGGGAATCAGGGTCCGAAGCTTTCTTT
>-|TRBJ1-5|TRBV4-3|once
CASSQDGSNQPQHF
TGCGCCAGCAGCCAAGACGGCAGCAATCAGCCCCAGCATTTT
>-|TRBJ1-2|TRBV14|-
CASSQEEGFGYTF
TGTGCCAGCAGCCAAGAAGAGGGGTTTGGCTACACCTTC
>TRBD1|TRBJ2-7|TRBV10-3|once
CAISERQGSYEQYF
TGTGCCATCAGTGAACGACAGGGCTCCTACGAGCAGTACTTC
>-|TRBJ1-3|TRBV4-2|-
CASSQDPAGAGNTIYF
TGTGCCAGCAGCCAAGATCCGGCAGGGGCTGGAAACACCATATATTTT